This paragraph reports one T cell receptor (beta chain). Antigen: not known. Per germline, CDR1 SEHNR and CDR2 FQNEAQ (reference sequence). The CDR3 consists of 14 residues. V was clipped by 1 base and J by 8 bases, with 12 bases between them. Produced via immunoSEQ multiplex PCR; TCRdb's table is partial and in-frame only. This table holds around 80,000 clones, around 90% found once. This sample stems from a study of OX40 agonist ivuxolimab in advanced cancers. Turning to the study itself: Ivuxolimab, which patients received intravenously every 2 weeks, was dosed at 0.01 to 10 mg/kg.

Overall study findings and caveats: Partial responders at 0.1-3.0 mg/kg showed near-lowest clonal expansion. Clonal expansion from baseline to week 6 occurred in both CD4+ and CD8+ T cells.

The origin of this receptor is an adult with an advanced solid tumor such as melanoma, head and neck, liver or kidney cancer. The sequencing used CD4+ or CD8+ T cells sorted from blood, collected in a trial of the OX40 agonist ivuxolimab. The V and J genes are TRBV7-9 and TRBJ2-1; D is unresolved. The CDR3 DNA reads TGTGCCAGCAGCTTAGGAGTAAGGGCTGATGAGCAGTTCTTC. This translates into CASSLGVRADEQFF. The full variable domain, with the rest looked up from reference TRBV7-9 and TRBJ2-1, is DTGVSQNPRHKITKRGQNVTFRCDPISEHNRLYWYRQTLGQGPEFLTYFQNEAQLEKSRLLSDRFSAERPKGSFSTLEIQRTEQGDSAMYLCASSLGVRADEQFFGPGTRLTVL.